This T cell receptor beta chain was recorded in a study of T cell repertoires in cytomegalovirus infection (dated by TCRdb to about 2019). About the study as a whole: Peptide stimulations targeted recently identified HLA-C-restricted CMV epitopes, whose presentation resists viral immunomodulation, together with well-studied HLA-B-restricted epitopes. Donor HLA type was relevant to the analysis, as public TCR beta signatures indicated carriage of CMV infection together with the matching HLA type.

Broader findings and caveats from the paper: Carriers of CMV infection plus the relevant HLA type were discriminated by the cumulative frequency of public TCR beta family members in the study cohort and in an independent roughly 370-donor cohort. The ex vivo response was dominated by HLA-C-restricted CMV-specific TCR beta clonotypes, and the single most frequent clonotype in two of eight donors was supplied by these HLA-C-restricted clonotypes.

The reads were generated on an Illumina HiSeq 1500. TCRdb took the public reads, trimmed them with fastp at Q25, ran MiXCR for clone calling and kept in-frame beta chains. Under each unique CDR3 protein, matching rows form one entry showing the most common genes and DNA. In this sample the table shows about 830,000 distinct CDR3 sequences, 30% to 35% of which occur a single time. The ten biggest clones cover around 12% of the sample. This clonotype has ten or more counts. The antigen it binds to is not known. No much larger clone exists at a distance of one base, and base qualities are not known. As encoded in the germline V gene (reference sequence), CDR1 is DFQATT while CDR2 is SNEGSKA. V is cut back by 2 bases and J by 3 bases, with 7 bases in the junction unmatched. Its CDR3 holds 15 amino acids, cysteine through valine. CDR3 DNA only is kept here, 45 bases in frame from base 1. The sample's treatment or condition label, decoded: in vitro stimulation with specific CMV peptide epitopes to enrich CMV-specific T cells.

This chain is built from TRBV20-1 and TRBJ2-7; 10 bases in the junction line up with TRBD1. Sequences were derived from cultured CD8+ T cells from PBMCs, sampled from culture after CMV antigen stimulation. The sequence was obtained from a human donor in good health (CMV status not recorded). Some clones in this sample may be carry-over from other donors' samples. The sequence in DNA is TGCAGTGCTAGAAGACCCGGGACAGGGGTCTACGAGCAGTACGTC. It translates to CSARRPGTGVYEQYV.